The source of this T cell receptor (beta chain) is a study of blood T cell repertoires in COVID-19. The overall study: PBMCs, B-cell-depleted T cells, or T cells provided the cDNA or gDNA that made up the material.

J was trimmed by 7 bases and V by 4 bases; bases with no gene match: 8. Germline loops: CDR1 GTSNPN, CDR2 SVGIG (reference sequence). The CDR3 covers 14 residues. Generated by immunoSEQ multiplex PCR, the TCRdb table keeps only in-frame clones and is missing some. The sample records about 200,000 clones, about nine tenths being singletons. The J gene is TRBJ2-2, the V gene TRBV30; 8 bases match TRBD2. Source material: PBMCs or T cells enriched from blood (not recorded which). This sequence was found in a woman in her thirties with acute COVID-19. CDR3 protein: CAWTPGGANGELFF. In DNA, the CDR3 is TGTGCCTGGACCCCCGGGGGGGCGAACGGGGAGCTGTTTTTT.